This record concerns one TCR beta chain sequence. Second doses at about 4 or about 12 weeks were pooled. Libraries were prepared by immunoSEQ multiplex PCR; TCRdb keeps only in-frame clonotypes and omits some of them. The repertoire includes some 140,000 clones, 91% of them detected once, and around 1.9% sits in the top ten. These data come from a study of T cell responses to AZD1222 COVID-19 vaccine. CDR3 length: 17 amino acids. Losses at the gene ends were 6 bases for V and 2 bases for J; bases not matched to a gene: 10. Germline CDR1 is LNHDA and CDR2 is SQIVND (reference sequence). The sample in question was peripheral blood, obtained 28 days after the second AZD1222 dose. The V call is TRBV19, the J call TRBJ2-5; 12 nucleotides agree with TRBD2. The clonotype originates from an adult who received the AZD1222 COVID-19 vaccine. The CDR3 is CASRRTSGINQQETQYF. As DNA, the CDR3 is TGTGCCAGTAGGAGGACTAGCGGGATAAACCAACAAGAGACCCAGTACTTC.